These 32 T cell receptor beta chains were all obtained from the same sample, sequenced in a study of blood T cell repertoires in COVID-19. Libraries were prepared by immunoSEQ multiplex PCR; TCRdb keeps only in-frame clonotypes and omits some of them. This sample has about 170,000 clones; 70% to 90% occur once, and the top ten carry under 8.5%. The material sequenced was peripheral blood. These receptors were collected from a man aged 35-49 years who had recovered from COVID-19.

This chain uses TRBV12-3 or TRBV12-4 with TRBJ2-3, with 10 bases fitting TRBD1. After removal of 9 bases from V and 4 bases from J, the junction contained 4 bases not matched to a gene. The CDR3 has 13 amino acids. CDR3 residues: CASRQGAADTQYF. CDR3 nucleotide sequence: TGTGCCAGTAGACAGGGGGCGGCAGATACGCAGTATTTT.

The gene calls are TRBV10-1 and TRBJ2-5, with 8 bases fitting TRBD2. Germline lookup yields CDR1 WNHNN and CDR2 SYGVQD (reference sequence). This CDR3 region has 17 residues. With 0 bases clipped from V and 0 bases from J, the junction kept 6 bases outside the gene matches. For the CDR3, the DNA is TGCGCCAGCAGTGAGTCGGGAGGTAGCGGGAACCAAGAGACCCAGTACTTC. Encoded protein: CASSESGGSGNQETQYF.

This rearrangement joins TRBV6-2 or TRBV6-3 to TRBJ2-1; TRBD2 is a possible D gene (6 bases). The ends were cut back, 0 bases at V and 6 bases at J, with 9 bases in the middle. CDR3 length equals 14 residues. From germline, CDR1 is MNHEY and CDR2 SVGEGT. CDR3 loop: CASSYSGEANEQFF. CDR3 coding DNA: TGTGCCAGCAGTTACTCAGGGGAGGCCAATGAGCAGTTCTTC.

This chain's CDR3 is CASSPKRSPGIYEQYF. The CDR3 DNA follows: TGTGCCAGCAGCCCGAAGCGGAGCCCGGGGATCTACGAGCAGTACTTC. V is TRBV9 and J is TRBJ2-7; the D gene is possibly TRBD2 (5 bases). Germline V gives CDR1 SGDLS, CDR2 YYNGEE. CDR3 size: 16 residues. Trimming removed 4 bases at V and 3 bases at J, with 20 bases between.

V gene TRBV5-1 combines with J gene TRBJ2-2; the match to TRBD1 covers 7 bases. With 0 bases clipped from V and 6 bases from J, the junction kept 8 bases outside the gene matches. This CDR3 region has 16 residues. The germline CDR1 and CDR2 sequences are SGHRS and YFSETQ. The CDR3 reads CASSLGQGKTAGELFF. CDR3 DNA: TGCGCCAGCAGCTTGGGACAGGGAAAAACCGCCGGGGAGCTGTTTTTT.

This sequence joins TRBV20-1 and TRBJ1-3; no clear D. The CDR3 is 13 residues long. Trimming stripped 3 bases from V and 0 bases from J, with 6 bases between. The germline V gene has CDR1 DFQATT and CDR2 SNEGSKA (reference sequence). This CDR3 reads CSASYPSGNTIYF. CDR3 coding DNA: TGCAGTGCTAGTTATCCCTCTGGAAACACCATATATTTT.

This chain uses TRBV11-2 with TRBJ1-2; weak D call: TRBD1 (6 bases). CDR3 length: 15 residues. V lost 4 bases and J 6 bases, leaving 18 bases between the germline ends. CDR1 SGHAT and CDR2 FQNNGV come from the germline V gene. CDR3 nucleotide sequence: TGTGCCAGCAGCTCCTCCCCGAACAGGGTTGATGGCTACACCTTC. This translates into CASSSSPNRVDGYTF.

The V call is TRBV6-1, the J call TRBJ1-2, with TRBD1 matching over 10 bases. In germline, CDR1 is MNHNS, CDR2 SASEGT. V shed 2 bases, J shed 0 bases, and the junction held 6 bases outside the gene matches. The CDR3 consists of 17 residues. The chain's CDR3 is CASSEIIGTGANYGYTF. CDR3 sequence (DNA): TGTGCCAGCAGTGAAATTATAGGGACAGGGGCTAACTATGGCTACACCTTC.

The chain uses TRBV7-9 and TRBJ1-5; D ambiguous. Trimming cost V 5 bases and J 0 bases, with 8 bases left between them. Germline V gives CDR1 SEHNR, CDR2 FQNEAQ (reference sequence). This CDR3 comprises 14 residues. The CDR3 sequence: CASSKGSSNQPQHF. CDR3 DNA: TGTGCCAGCAGCAAAGGTAGTAGCAATCAGCCCCAGCATTTT.

The chain combines TRBV27 with TRBJ2-2; no clear D. The length of the CDR3 is 14 residues. V shed 3 bases and J shed 5 bases, with 10 bases lying between them. The V gene's germline CDR1 is MNHEY and CDR2 SMNVEV (reference sequence). The CDR3 DNA is TGTGCCAGCAGTTTGGCACCTTGGACCGGGGAGCTGTTTTTT. Its protein product is CASSLAPWTGELFF.

The chain is built from TRBV27 and TRBJ2-7; 11 positions match TRBD2. Germline assignment: CDR1 MNHEY and CDR2 SMNVEV (reference sequence). The CDR3 is made up of 15 amino acids. Trimming took 5 bases from V and 3 from J; bases not matched to a gene: 6. The CDR3 DNA is TGTGCCAGCAGTGCCGGACTAGCGGGCGTCTACGAGCAGTACTTC. Translation: CASSAGLAGVYEQYF.

The chain joins TRBV7-2 to TRBJ2-5; TRBD1 matches 9 bases. The CDR3 runs to 13 residues. V lost 3 bases to trimming and J lost 5 bases; unmatched junction nucleotides: 1. The germline V gene has CDR1 SGHTA and CDR2 FQGNSA. CDR3 nucleotide sequence: TGTGCCAGCAGCTTCGGGACAGGGGAGACCCAGTACTTC. It specifies CASSFGTGETQYF.

The CDR3 DNA follows: TGCGCCAGCAGCTCCCGGGACAGGATCTACGAGCAGTACTTC. It specifies CASSSRDRIYEQYF. The chain carries TRBV5-1 and TRBJ2-7, with 8 bases that match TRBD1. Trimming took 3 bases from V and 3 from J; bases not matched to a gene: 5. The CDR3 runs 14 residues. From germline, CDR1 is SGHRS and CDR2 YFSETQ. The complete variable domain, with remaining parts taken from reference TRBV5-1 and TRBJ2-7, reads KAGVTQTPRYLIKTRGQQVTLSCSPISGHRSVSWYQQTPGQGLQFLFEYFSETQRNKGNFPGRFSGRQFSNSRSEMNVSTLELGDSALYLCASSSRDRIYEQYFGPGTRLTVT.

The chain recombines TRBV7-2 with TRBJ2-4, with a weak D call TRBD1 (5 bases). Trimming removed 5 bases at V and 0 bases at J, with 17 bases between. This CDR3 has 17 residues. In germline, CDR1 is SGHTA, CDR2 FQGNSA. The chain's CDR3 is CASSPSLTGVAKNIQYF. In DNA form, the CDR3 reads TGTGCCAGCAGCCCGAGCCTTACAGGTGTAGCCAAAAACATTCAGTACTTC.

V and J are TRBV24-1 and TRBJ2-3; TRBD2 matches 15 bases. CDR1 is KGHDR, CDR2 SFDVKD, per germline. The V segment lost 4 bases and the J segment 2 bases; nucleotides outside the gene matches: 6. This CDR3 comprises 18 residues. CDR3 in DNA: TGTGCCACCAGTGACGCTGGGACTAGCGGGGGGCACACAGATACGCAGTATTTT. It yields the protein CATSDAGTSGGHTDTQYF.

The chain employs TRBV10-3 and TRBJ2-7; D is perhaps TRBD1 (5 bases). Germline CDR1 ENHRY, CDR2 SYGVKD. Between the trimmed V and J ends, which lost 6 bases and 5 bases, there was a span of 8 bases. The CDR3 extends over 11 amino acids. The chain's CDR3 is CAIRQTDEQYF. The CDR3 nucleotides are TGTGCCATCAGGCAGACAGACGAGCAGTACTTC.

The chain has TRBV11-3 and TRBJ2-1; D is uncertain. Per the germline V gene, CDR1 is SGHNT and CDR2 is YENEEA. Trimming removed 3 bases at V and 8 bases at J, with 11 bases between. This CDR3 has 13 residues. The CDR3 bases are TGTGCCAGCAGCTTTTCAGTATTCGATGAGCAGTTCTTC. Translating it yields CASSFSVFDEQFF.

The chain has TRBV7-8 and TRBJ2-3, with TRBD2 identical over 11 bases. Germline V CDR1 and CDR2: SGHVS, FQNEAQ. Germline trimming cut 1 base from V and 7 bases from J; bases unmatched to any gene: 4. CDR3 length: 15 residues. CDR3 protein: CASSLGLAGGHTQYF. The DNA of the CDR3 is TGTGCCAGCAGCTTAGGGCTAGCGGGGGGCCATACGCAGTATTTT.

The chain combines TRBV9 with TRBJ2-5; 7 bases align to TRBD2. The germline V gene encodes CDR1 SGDLS and CDR2 YYNGEE. This CDR3 is 16 amino acids long. V gave up 0 bases and J gave up 5 bases; unmatched junction bases: 10. The DNA for the CDR3 is TGTGCCAGCAGCGTAGCCCCTAGCGGAACCGGGGAGACCCAGTACTTC. It codes for CASSVAPSGTGETQYF.

The chain is built from TRBV18 and TRBJ2-2, with D maybe TRBD2 (5 bases). The V end was cut by 3 bases, the J end by 8 bases, with 16 bases between. The CDR3 consists of 15 residues. Germline-derived CDR1 and CDR2 are KGHSH and LQKENI. CDR3 region: CASSPSSTLPGELFF. The CDR3 DNA reads TGTGCCAGCTCACCGTCTAGCACTCTGCCTGGGGAGCTGTTTTTT.

The chain recombines TRBV12-5 with TRBJ2-7; 10 nucleotides align to TRBD1. The CDR3 sequence is 14 residues long. The V and J ends lost 6 bases and 1 base, in that order; junction bases with no gene match: 3. CDR1 and CDR2 from the germline V gene are LGHNT and FRNRAP. The CDR3 loop is CASGRDRGSYEQYF. The CDR3 nucleotides read TGTGCTAGTGGCCGGGACAGGGGTTCCTACGAGCAGTACTTC.

V and J are TRBV10-3 and TRBJ2-7, with a weak D call TRBD1 (5 bases). The CDR3 is 13 amino acids. Looked up from germline, CDR1 is ENHRY and CDR2 is SYGVKD. The ends were cut back, 4 bases at V and 4 bases at J, with 11 bases in the middle. The CDR3 bases are TGTGCCATCAGTGTACAGGATCGATACGAGCAGTACTTC. Translating it yields CAISVQDRYEQYF.

The chain uses TRBV7-2 and TRBJ2-1; 7 nucleotides line up with TRBD2. Germline values: CDR1 SGHTA, CDR2 FQGNSA. The CDR3 loop spans 18 amino acids. J lost 4 bases, V lost 4 bases, and 16 bases had no gene match. The CDR3 DNA reads as TGTGCCAGCAGCTCGACCCCGAGGGAGGGCAATCTATACAATGAGCAGTTCTTC. Its protein is CASSSTPREGNLYNEQFF.

The chain combines TRBV6-6 with TRBJ1-3, with D tentatively TRBD1 (6 bases). The CDR3 consists of 16 residues. V shed 2 bases and J shed 0 bases, with 11 bases lying between them. Germline V gene data show CDR1 as MNHNY and CDR2 as SVGAGI (reference sequence). Written as DNA, the CDR3 is TGTGCCAGCAGTTACGGGGGGGCAAACTCTGGAAACACCATATATTTT. Its protein product is CASSYGGANSGNTIYF.

The rearrangement links TRBV18 to TRBJ1-2; 7 bases agree with TRBD1. This CDR3 comprises 17 residues. Germline CDR1 and CDR2: KGHSH and LQKENI. Trimming removed 4 bases from V and 8 bases from J; junction bases left unmatched: 19. In DNA, the CDR3 is TGTGCCAGCTCACATACAGGGGATTCGCGCTTGATTATGGGCTACACCTTC. It specifies CASSHTGDSRLIMGYTF. Supplemented by reference TRBV18 and TRBJ1-2, the full variable domain reads NAGVMQNPRHLVRRRGQEARLRCSPMKGHSHVYWYRQLPEEGLKFMVYLQKENIIDESGMPKERFSAEFPKEGPSILRIQQVVRGDSAAYFCASSHTGDSRLIMGYTFGSGTRLTVV.

The CDR3 loop reads CASNPRGAREGEQFF. The CDR3 bases are TGTGCCAGTAACCCCCGGGGGGCCCGAGAGGGTGAGCAGTTCTTC. The chain recombines TRBV19 with TRBJ2-1; a possible D gene is TRBD2 (7 bases). Looked up from germline, CDR1 is LNHDA and CDR2 is SQIVND (reference sequence). V gave up 7 bases and J gave up 9 bases, with 22 bases separating them. The CDR3 spans 15 residues.

The chain carries TRBV9 and TRBJ1-2; 7 bases align to TRBD1. There are 15 residues in the CDR3. V lost 4 bases and J lost 3; bases outside the gene matches: 9. Germline V gene lookup returns CDR1 SGDLS and CDR2 YYNGEE. The CDR3 nucleotides are TGTGCCAGCAGCTCCCCGGGACAGTTCCACTATGGCTACACCTTC. It encodes CASSSPGQFHYGYTF.

The chain recombines TRBV6-2 or TRBV6-3 with TRBJ1-4; TRBD1 aligns across 8 bases. The trim removed 6 bases at V and 4 bases at J, leaving 4 bases unmatched. The CDR3 runs to 14 residues. CDR1 MNHEY and CDR2 SVGEGT come from the germline V gene. The CDR3 spells CASSPGQGNEKLFF. DNA for the CDR3: TGTGCCAGCAGCCCCGGACAGGGTAATGAAAAACTGTTTTTT.

J is TRBJ2-7 and V is TRBV4-2; 9 bases are shared with TRBD2. The germline V gene has CDR1 LGHNA and CDR2 YNFKEQ. The CDR3 contains 16 residues. The V and J ends lost 0 bases and 2 bases, in that order; junction bases with no gene match: 5. This CDR3 is CASSQDPSGIPYEQYF. The CDR3 nucleotides are TGTGCCAGCAGCCAAGATCCTAGCGGGATACCCTACGAGCAGTACTTC.

This rearrangement joins TRBV30 to TRBJ2-2, with 9 bases fitting TRBD1. CDR1 and CDR2 (germline): GTSNPN, SVGIG (reference sequence). J lost 6 bases, V lost 2 bases, and 4 bases had no gene match. The CDR3 runs 14 residues. The CDR3 DNA reads as TGTGCCTGGAGTACAGGGGGCGTTGCCGGGGAGCTGTTTTTT. Translating it yields CAWSTGGVAGELFF.

The chain carries TRBV6-2 or TRBV6-3 and TRBJ1-3, with unresolved D. Germline V gene lookup returns CDR1 MNHEY and CDR2 SVGEGT. The CDR3 totals 14 residues. V lost 4 bases, J lost 0 bases, and 7 bases lay in between. The CDR3 DNA sequence: TGTGCCAGCAGTTCGAGGAACTCTGGAAACACCATATATTTT. Its protein product is CASSSRNSGNTIYF.

Concerning this clone: Other DNA variants within this sample encode the same CDR3. The rearrangement links TRBV20-1 to TRBJ2-3; 7 bases are a match to TRBD2. V trimming: 3 bases; J trimming: 0 bases; junction bases outside the gene matches: 3. Germline CDR1 DFQATT, CDR2 SNEGSKA (reference sequence). CDR3 size: 14 residues. The CDR3 coding sequence is TGCAGTGCTAGTGGGGGGGGAAGCACAGATACGCAGTATTTT. Its protein product is CSASGGGSTDTQYF.